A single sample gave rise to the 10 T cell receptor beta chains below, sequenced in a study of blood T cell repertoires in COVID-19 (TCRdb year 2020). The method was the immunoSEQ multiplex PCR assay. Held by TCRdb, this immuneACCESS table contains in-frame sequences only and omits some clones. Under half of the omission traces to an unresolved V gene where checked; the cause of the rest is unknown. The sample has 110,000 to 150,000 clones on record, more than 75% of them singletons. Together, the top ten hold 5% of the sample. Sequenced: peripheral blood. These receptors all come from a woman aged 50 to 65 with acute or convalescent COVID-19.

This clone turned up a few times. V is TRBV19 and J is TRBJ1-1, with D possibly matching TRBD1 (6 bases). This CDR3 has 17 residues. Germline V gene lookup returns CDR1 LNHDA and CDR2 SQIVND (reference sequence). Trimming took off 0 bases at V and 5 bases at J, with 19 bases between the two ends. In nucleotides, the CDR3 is TGTGCCAGTAGTATAGATTTAGCCGCAGGGGTGGAGACTGAAGCTTTCTTT. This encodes CASSIDLAAGVETEAFF.

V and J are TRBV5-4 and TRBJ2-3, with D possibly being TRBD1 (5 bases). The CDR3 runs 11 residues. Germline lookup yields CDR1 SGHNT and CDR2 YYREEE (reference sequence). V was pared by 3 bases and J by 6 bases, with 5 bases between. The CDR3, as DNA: TGTGCCAGCAGCTCAGGGGATACGCAGTATTTT. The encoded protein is CASSSGDTQYF.

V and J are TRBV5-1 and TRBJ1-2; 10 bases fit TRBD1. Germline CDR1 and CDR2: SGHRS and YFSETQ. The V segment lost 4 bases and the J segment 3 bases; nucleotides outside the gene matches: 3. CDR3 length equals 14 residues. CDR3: CASSTTGGDYGYTF. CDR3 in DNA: TGCGCCAGCAGCACGACAGGGGGCGACTATGGCTACACCTTC.

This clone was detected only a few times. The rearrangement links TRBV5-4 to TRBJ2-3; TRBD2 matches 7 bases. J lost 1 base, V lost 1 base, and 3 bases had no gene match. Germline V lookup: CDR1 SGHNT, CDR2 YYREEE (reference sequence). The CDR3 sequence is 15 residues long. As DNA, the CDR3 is TGTGCCAGCAGCTTGTCGGCGGGGGGCACAGATACGCAGTATTTT. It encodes CASSLSAGGTDTQYF.

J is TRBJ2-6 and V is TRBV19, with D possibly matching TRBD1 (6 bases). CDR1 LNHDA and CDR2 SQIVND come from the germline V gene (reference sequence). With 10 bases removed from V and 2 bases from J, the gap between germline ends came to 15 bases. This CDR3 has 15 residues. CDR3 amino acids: CAIGAGVAGANVLTF. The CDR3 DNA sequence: TGTGCCATTGGAGCAGGGGTTGCTGGGGCCAACGTCCTGACTTTC. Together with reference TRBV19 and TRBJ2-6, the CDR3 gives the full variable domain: DGGITQSPKYLFRKEGQNVTLSCEQNLNHDAMYWYRQDPGQGLRLIYYSQIVNDFQKGDIAEGYSVSREKKESFPLTVTSAQKNPTAFYLCAIGAGVAGANVLTFGAGSRLTVL.

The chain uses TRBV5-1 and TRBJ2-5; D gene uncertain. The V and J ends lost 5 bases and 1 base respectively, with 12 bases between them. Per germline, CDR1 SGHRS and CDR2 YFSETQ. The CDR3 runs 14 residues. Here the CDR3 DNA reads TGCGCCAGCAGTCCCCAGACTTCCCAAGAGACCCAGTACTTC. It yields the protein CASSPQTSQETQYF.

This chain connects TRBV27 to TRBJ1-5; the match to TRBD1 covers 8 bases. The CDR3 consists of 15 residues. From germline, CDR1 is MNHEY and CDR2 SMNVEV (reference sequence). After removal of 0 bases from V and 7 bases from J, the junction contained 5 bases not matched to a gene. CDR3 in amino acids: CASSLSPTGEQPQHF. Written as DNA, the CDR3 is TGTGCCAGCAGTTTATCCCCGACAGGGGAACAGCCCCAGCATTTT.

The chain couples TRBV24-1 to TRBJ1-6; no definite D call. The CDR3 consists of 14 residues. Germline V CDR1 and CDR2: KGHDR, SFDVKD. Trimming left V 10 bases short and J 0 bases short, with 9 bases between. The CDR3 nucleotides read TGTGCCACAGATCCGGGCTCCTATAATTCACCCCTCCACTTT. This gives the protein CATDPGSYNSPLHF.

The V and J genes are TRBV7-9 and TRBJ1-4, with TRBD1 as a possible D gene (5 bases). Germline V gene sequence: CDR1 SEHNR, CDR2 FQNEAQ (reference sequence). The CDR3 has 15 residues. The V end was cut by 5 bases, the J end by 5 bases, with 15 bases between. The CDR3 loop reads CASSGPGLYNEKLFF. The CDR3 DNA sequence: TGTGCCAGCAGCGGTCCGGGACTCTACAATGAAAAACTGTTTTTT.

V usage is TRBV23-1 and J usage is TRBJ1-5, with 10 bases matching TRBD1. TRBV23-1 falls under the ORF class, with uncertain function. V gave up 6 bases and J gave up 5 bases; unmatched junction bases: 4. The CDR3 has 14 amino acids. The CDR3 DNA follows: TGCGCCAGCAGAGGGACAGGGGTTCATCAGCCCCAGCATTTT. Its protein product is CASRGTGVHQPQHF.